The entry that follows covers one T cell receptor beta chain sequence. Only a few counts were recorded for this clone. Its antigen target is currently unknown. Per-base quality was not reported, and no clone a single base away is much larger than it. The cohort consisted of 650 to 850 healthy bone marrow donors. Cohort members were all nominally healthy when sampled, although unrecorded immune exposures were likely present. Of the 670 or so cohort members, around 290 had a positive CMV serostatus and about 350 had a negative one, while no CMV serostatus was recorded for the donor. Every donor gave a peripheral blood sample, and the peripheral blood mononuclear cells from that sample were used for TCR beta sequencing. The Qiagen DNeasy Blood Extraction Kit was used to extract genomic DNA from the blood cell samples. These data are taken from a study of cytomegalovirus exposure and HLA in healthy donors (dated 2017 in TCRdb). Notes on the research overall: An earlier analysis of 587 of the donors reported about 280 Gb of sequence data and 95 million to 140 million unique TCR beta sequences obtained from some 200 million T cells. The number of donors typed differed by locus, with about 629-640 for A, B, C, DRB1 and DQB1, 522 for DQA1, some 570 for DPA1, and under 490 for DPB1. The study used immunosequencing to profile the T cell repertoires of more than 650 subjects and linked those repertoires to cytomegalovirus serostatus. A later analysis re-analyzed previously published TCR beta repertoires from 550 to 700 donors and added high-resolution HLA genotyping to study TCR occurrence patterns. Both class I and class II loci were covered by HLA typing, at four-digit resolution. The study combined high-throughput TCR immunosequencing, statistical association of individual TCRs with disease status, and machine learning to predict cytomegalovirus infection status. Every repertoire in the discovery cohort had been generated on one and the same sequencing platform. Besides the first cohort of roughly 660 subjects, a separate validation cohort made up of 120 different subjects was used. Genome-wide SNP genotypes for about three fifths of the roughly 670 donors were used in a later genetic analysis, which treated that subset as a discovery cohort. The aim of the study was to test whether cataloging public T cell receptors could identify signatures of past pathogen exposure. Across some 400 genotyped donors of the cohort, an average of about 240,000 unique TCR beta nucleotide sequences per donor were sequenced, and roughly 20% of those sequences were non-productive. Donor age, sex, ethnicity and CMV serostatus were collected together with the repertoire data. Because of strong linkage in the cohort, 5 or 6 DR-DQ haplotypes were treated as single units for association and clustering. Around 320 gigabases of sequencing data and tens of millions of unique TCR sequences were included in an early release covering over 600 HLA-typed donors. In an earlier analysis of roughly 540 of the donors, high-throughput TCR beta sequencing was used to judge whether each TCR beta V gene segment behaved as functional or pseudogenic. In the later analysis, no new phenotypic data were used to find candidate immune exposures; instead, reliance was placed on TCR beta sequences and their occurrence across donors. Of the 350 to 450 genotyped donors, 81% fell in the genetic ancestry cluster associated with self-reported Caucasian donors. Here is what the overall study found, with its caveats: According to a later analysis, most CMV-associated TCR beta chains appeared to be HLA-restricted, and the HLA associations seemed to be driven largely by CMV exposure. Compared with equally common non-associated chains, HLA-associated TCR beta chains in a later analysis were more clonally expanded and had lower generation probabilities. In an earlier analysis of 500 to 650 of the donors, most TCR beta V segments appeared in productive rearrangements about 87% or about 30% of the time, broadly matching IMGT annotations. Because counts were too low, around 17 rarely observed V segments, including chromosome 9 orphons, were left out of the earlier analysis of over 550 of the donors. Cytomegalovirus status was reported to be diagnosed by the classifier with high specificity and sensitivity in both the original and validation cohorts. Because HLA typing was missing for some donors at each locus, association tests included only the typed subset. This cohort had only TCR beta chains sequenced, and the lack of alpha or paired-chain data limited which features could be detected. In vitro tests confirmed that three of the cytomegalovirus-associated TCR beta chains recognize cytomegalovirus antigens. It was suggested by the authors that the approach could potentially be generalized to other disease states and immunological phenotypes. Most TCR sequences were seen in very few donors, while some public TCRs were found in many individuals. A further reported finding was that TCR beta sequences accurately predicted the HLA-A and HLA-B alleles for most subjects in the first cohort. A later analysis associated about 17,000 TCR beta sequences with specific HLA alleles at a false discovery rate of 0.05. The presence/absence analyses assumed that sequencing depth was roughly uniform across donors, and that assumption may not be true. Because the 87-base-pair reads could not distinguish some IMGT-functional V segments, including TRBV6-2 and TRBV6-3, those segments were excluded. The only immune exposure information available for the cohort was CMV serostatus. In a later genetic analysis, a missense DCLRE1C variant was associated with V-gene and J-gene trimming of TCR beta chains, and the association was replicated in an independent cohort. A group of highly shared sequence variants was considered likely to be a technical artifact of the sequencing pipeline. A later analysis found that TCR association rates varied across HLA loci, with DRB1 alleles showing the most associated TCRs and HLA-C alleles the fewest. In the study, some 160 TCR beta chains were listed as associated with cytomegalovirus. In a later genetic analysis, fewer N-insertions in productive TCRs were reported among donors in an Asian-associated ancestry cluster than the approximately 670-donor mean. When HLA alleles, especially DR and DQ, strongly co-occurred, attributing TCR associations to individual alleles was difficult. A later analysis reported that several top co-occurrence clusters appeared linked to parvovirus B19, influenza, CMV and Epstein-Barr virus. Correlated functional status among segregating V segments might reflect linkage disequilibrium, but an unknown experimental factor could not be ruled out.

Library prep was done by the immunoSEQ multiplex PCR assay. For the multiplex PCR, a mixture combining 60 forward primers for TCR Vbeta segments and 13 reverse primers for TCR Jbeta segments was used. The CDR3 region of rearranged TCR beta genes was amplified from genomic DNA with a multiplex PCR assay. The amplified TCR beta libraries were sequenced on the Illumina HiSeq System as 87-base-pair reads. Regarding the original processing steps: A later analysis tallied roughly 80 million unique TCR beta chains across the 666 repertoires, and around 12 million of those chains were shared by two or more donors. To remove PCR and sequencing errors, raw reads were error-corrected and collapsed into unique sequences using a nearest-neighbor algorithm that merged closely related sequences. CDR3 sequences were aligned to IMGT reference sequences to assign V, D and J gene segments. Each retained sequence needed at least a six-nucleotide match to both a V gene segment and a J gene segment. A rearrangement was called productive if the CDR3 had no stop codons and remained in frame with V and J, and every other rearrangement was called non-productive. Following IMGT convention, CDR3 was defined as the stretch from the second conserved V-encoded cysteine to the conserved J-encoded phenylalanine. The earlier analysis of about 640 of the donors excluded any sequence lacking an unambiguous match to a single V gene segment. In an earlier analysis of approximately 500 of the donors, a V segment was called functional when productive rearrangements were above 56.7%, and segregating when the standard deviation between donors exceeded 5%. A statistical classification framework was built for diagnosing cytomegalovirus status from the catalog of TCR beta chain sequences. A later analysis assigned V and J genes by comparing TCR nucleotide sequences with IMGT/GENE-DB human TR gene sequences. In a later analysis, CDR3 sequences and most-parsimonious VDJ recombination scenarios were assigned using the TCRdist pipeline. In a later analysis, every TCR beta chain was defined by the combination of its CDR3 amino acid sequence and its V-gene family, and reads without a unique V-gene family were dropped. A later analysis removed 592 highly shared, low-generation-probability nucleotide sequences to deal with suspected cross-contamination and a sequencing artifact. A later analysis calculated a clonal expansion index for each public chain from normalized within-repertoire ranks of inferred template counts. In a later analysis, generation probabilities were computed using a VDJ recombination model fitted to out-of-frame rearrangements, and the results were checked against IGoR. In a later analysis, hypergeometric tests were used to score TCR-TCR, TCR-HLA and TCR-CMV co-occurrence, with a repertoire-size bias correction applied to TCR pairs. In a later analysis, false discovery rates were estimated by permuting HLA or CMV assignments 20 times. A later analysis grouped co-occurring TCRs with DBSCAN, adding TCRdist sequence similarity when clustering within HLA-allele-positive subsets. Repertoires with fewer than 30,000 or more than 120,000 public chains, plus five repertoires with anomalous nucleotide sharing, were excluded from co-occurrence clustering. TCRdb limited this immuneACCESS table to in-frame rearrangements with V and J called. A share of clones is missing; checked studies link under half to unresolved V genes, and the rest is unexplained. V, J and clone size were drawn from that table, and D and trimming were deduced from the DNA. Present in this sample are about 98,000 clones, more than 65% of which were seen just once. Approximately 9.2% of the sample comes from the top ten.

From cysteine to phenylalanine, the CDR3 is 15 amino acids long. Just the 45-base CDR3 DNA is kept, in frame starting at base 1. Looking up the germline V gene (reference sequence) yields CDR1 MNHNY and CDR2 SVGAGI. V and J are trimmed by 3 bases and 6 bases, and the gene matches miss 8 bases of the junction. The V and J segments used are TRBV6-6 and TRBJ2-1, with 7 junctional bases fitting TRBD2. This TCR came from a human donor in good health. Sequencing was carried out using PBMCs. The CDR3 protein: CASSYSSGVVNEQFF. The DNA sequence follows: TGTGCCAGCAGTTATTCCAGCGGGGTAGTCAATGAGCAGTTCTTC.